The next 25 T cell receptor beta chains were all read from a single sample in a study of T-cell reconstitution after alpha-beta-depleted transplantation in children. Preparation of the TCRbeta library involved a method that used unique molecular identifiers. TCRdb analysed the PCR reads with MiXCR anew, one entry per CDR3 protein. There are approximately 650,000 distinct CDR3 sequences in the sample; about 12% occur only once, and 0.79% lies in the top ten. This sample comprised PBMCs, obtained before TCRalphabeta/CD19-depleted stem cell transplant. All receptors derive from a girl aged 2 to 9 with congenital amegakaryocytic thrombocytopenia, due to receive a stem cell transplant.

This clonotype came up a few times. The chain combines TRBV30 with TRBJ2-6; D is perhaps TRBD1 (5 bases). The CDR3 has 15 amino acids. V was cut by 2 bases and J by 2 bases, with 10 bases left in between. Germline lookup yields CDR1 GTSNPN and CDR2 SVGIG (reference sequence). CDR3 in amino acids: CAWSSGRAGANVLTF. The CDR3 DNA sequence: TGTGCCTGGAGTTCAGGCAGGGCTGGGGCCAACGTCCTGACTTTC.

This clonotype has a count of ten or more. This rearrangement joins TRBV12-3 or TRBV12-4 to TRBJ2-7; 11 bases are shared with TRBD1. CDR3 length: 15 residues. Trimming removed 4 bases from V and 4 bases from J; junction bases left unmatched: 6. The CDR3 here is CASSSFGQGAYEQYF. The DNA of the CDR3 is TGTGCCAGCAGTTCATTCGGACAGGGGGCTTACGAGCAGTACTTC.

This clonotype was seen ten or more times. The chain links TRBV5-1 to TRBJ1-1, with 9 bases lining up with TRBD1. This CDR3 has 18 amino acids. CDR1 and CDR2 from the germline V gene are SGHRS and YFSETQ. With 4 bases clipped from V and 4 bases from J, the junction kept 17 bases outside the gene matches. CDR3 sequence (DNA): TGCGCCAGCAGCAGGGAATCTACGGGACAGGGTTTAAGCACTGAAGCTTTCTTT. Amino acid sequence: CASSRESTGQGLSTEAFF.

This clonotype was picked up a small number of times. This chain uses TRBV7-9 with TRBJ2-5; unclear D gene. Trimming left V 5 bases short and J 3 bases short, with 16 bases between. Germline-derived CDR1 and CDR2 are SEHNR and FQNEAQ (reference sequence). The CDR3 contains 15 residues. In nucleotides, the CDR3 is TGTGCCAGCAGCCCATTTAGTGAGTTTGAAGAGACCCAGTACTTC. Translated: CASSPFSEFEETQYF.

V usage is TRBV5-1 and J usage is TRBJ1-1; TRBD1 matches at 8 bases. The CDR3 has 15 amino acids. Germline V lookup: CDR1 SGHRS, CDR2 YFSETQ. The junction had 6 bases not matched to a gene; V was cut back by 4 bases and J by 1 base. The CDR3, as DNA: TGCGCCAGCAGCGCAAACAGGGGGGCGAACACTGAAGCTTTCTTT. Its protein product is CASSANRGANTEAFF.

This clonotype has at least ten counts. For the CDR3, the DNA is TGCAGCGTGGACAGGGGGCGCGGTGGGAACTATGGCTACACCTTC. Its protein product is CSVDRGRGGNYGYTF. The chain has TRBV29-1 and TRBJ1-2; 11 bases are a match to TRBD1. The CDR3 totals 15 residues. The trim removed 6 bases at V and 2 bases at J, leaving 8 bases unmatched. Germline CDR1 and CDR2: SQVTM and ANQGSEA.

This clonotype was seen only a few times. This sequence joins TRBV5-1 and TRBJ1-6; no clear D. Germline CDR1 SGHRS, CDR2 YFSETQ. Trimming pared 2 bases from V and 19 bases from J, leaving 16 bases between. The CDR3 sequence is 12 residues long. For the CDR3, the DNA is TGCGCCAGCAGCTTAGAGGGCCGCCACCGTCACTTT. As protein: CASSLEGRHRHF.

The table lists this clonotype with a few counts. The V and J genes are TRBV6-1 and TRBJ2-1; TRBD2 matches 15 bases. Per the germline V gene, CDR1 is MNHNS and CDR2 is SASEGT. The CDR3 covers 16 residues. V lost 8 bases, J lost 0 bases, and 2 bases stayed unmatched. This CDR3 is CASGLAGGSSYNEQFF. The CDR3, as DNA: TGTGCCAGCGGACTAGCGGGAGGGAGCTCCTACAATGAGCAGTTCTTC.

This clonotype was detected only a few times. CDR3 coding DNA: TGTGCCAGCTGGAAACAGGGGGCCTCCTACGAGCAGTACTTC. It yields the protein CASWKQGASYEQYF. V usage is TRBV12-3 or TRBV12-4 and J usage is TRBJ2-7, with 9 nucleotides matching TRBD1. The V gene end was trimmed by 8 bases and the J gene end by 0 bases; junction bases not matched to a gene: 5. The CDR3 is 14 residues long.

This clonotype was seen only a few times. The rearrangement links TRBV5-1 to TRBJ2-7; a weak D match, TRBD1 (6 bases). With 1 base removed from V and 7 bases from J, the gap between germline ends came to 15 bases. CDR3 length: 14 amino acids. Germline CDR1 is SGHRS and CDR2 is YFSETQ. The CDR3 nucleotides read TGCGCCAGCAGCTTGAGGGGACACGTGGCAGAGCAGTACTTC. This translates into CASSLRGHVAEQYF. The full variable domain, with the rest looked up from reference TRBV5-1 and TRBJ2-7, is KAGVTQTPRYLIKTRGQQVTLSCSPISGHRSVSWYQQTPGQGLQFLFEYFSETQRNKGNFPGRFSGRQFSNSRSEMNVSTLELGDSALYLCASSLRGHVAEQYFGPGTRLTVT.

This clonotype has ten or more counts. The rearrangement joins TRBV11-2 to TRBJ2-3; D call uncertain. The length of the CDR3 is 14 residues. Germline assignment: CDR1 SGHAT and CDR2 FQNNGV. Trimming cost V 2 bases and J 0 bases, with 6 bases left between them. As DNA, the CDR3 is TGTGCCAGCAGCTTAATTGAGAGCACAGATACGCAGTATTTT. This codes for CASSLIESTDTQYF. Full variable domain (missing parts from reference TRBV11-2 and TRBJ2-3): EAGVAQSPRYKIIEKRQSVAFWCNPISGHATLYWYQQILGQGPKLLIQFQNNGVVDDSQLPKDRFSAERLKGVDSTLKIQPAKLEDSAVYLCASSLIESTDTQYFGPGTRLTVL.

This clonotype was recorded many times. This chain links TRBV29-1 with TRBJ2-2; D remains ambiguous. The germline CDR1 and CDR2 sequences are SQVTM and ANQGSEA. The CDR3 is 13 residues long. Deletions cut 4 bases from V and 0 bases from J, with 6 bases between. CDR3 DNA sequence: TGCAGCGTTGCTTTTGCGAACACCGGGGAGCTGTTTTTT. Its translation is CSVAFANTGELFF.

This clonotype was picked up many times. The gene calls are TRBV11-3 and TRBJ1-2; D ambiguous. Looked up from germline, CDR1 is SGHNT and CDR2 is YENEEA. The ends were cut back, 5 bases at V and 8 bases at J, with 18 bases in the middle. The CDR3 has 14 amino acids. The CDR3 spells CASSISGKTGGYTF. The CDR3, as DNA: TGTGCCAGCAGCATTTCGGGGAAAACGGGAGGCTACACCTTC.

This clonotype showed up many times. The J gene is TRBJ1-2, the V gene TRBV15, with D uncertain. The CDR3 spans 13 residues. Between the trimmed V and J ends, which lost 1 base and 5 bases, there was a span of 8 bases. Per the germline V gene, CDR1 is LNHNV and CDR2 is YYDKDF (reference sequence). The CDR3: CATSRASLYGYTF. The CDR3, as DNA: TGTGCCACCAGCAGAGCCAGTTTGTATGGCTACACCTTC.

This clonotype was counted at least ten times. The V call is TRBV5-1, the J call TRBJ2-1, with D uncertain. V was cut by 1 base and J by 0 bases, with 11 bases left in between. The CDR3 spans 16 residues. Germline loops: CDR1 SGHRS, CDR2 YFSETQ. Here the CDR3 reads CASSLSAPSSYNEQFF. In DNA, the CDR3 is TGCGCCAGCAGCTTGTCAGCGCCTAGCTCCTACAATGAGCAGTTCTTC. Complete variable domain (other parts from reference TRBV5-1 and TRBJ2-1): KAGVTQTPRYLIKTRGQQVTLSCSPISGHRSVSWYQQTPGQGLQFLFEYFSETQRNKGNFPGRFSGRQFSNSRSEMNVSTLELGDSALYLCASSLSAPSSYNEQFFGPGTRLTVL.

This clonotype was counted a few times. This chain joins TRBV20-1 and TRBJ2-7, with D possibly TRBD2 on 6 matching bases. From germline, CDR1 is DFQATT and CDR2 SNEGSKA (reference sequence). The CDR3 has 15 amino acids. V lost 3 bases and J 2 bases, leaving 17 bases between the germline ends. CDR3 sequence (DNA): TGCAGTGCTAGTACTCGTACTAGCATTACCTACGAGCAGTACTTC. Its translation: CSASTRTSITYEQYF.

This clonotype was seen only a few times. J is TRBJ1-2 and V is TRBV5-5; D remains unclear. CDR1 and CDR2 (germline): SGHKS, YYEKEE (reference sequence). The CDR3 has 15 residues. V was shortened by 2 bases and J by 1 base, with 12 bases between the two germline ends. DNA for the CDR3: TGTGCCAGCAGCTTCCTCCTCGCGGATAACTATGGCTACACCTTC. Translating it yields CASSFLLADNYGYTF. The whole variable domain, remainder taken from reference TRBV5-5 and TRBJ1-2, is DAGVTQSPTHLIKTRGQQVTLRCSPISGHKSVSWYQQVLGQGPQFIFQYYEKEERGRGNFPDRFSARQFPNYSSELNVNALLLGDSALYLCASSFLLADNYGYTFGSGTRLTVV.

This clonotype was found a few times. The CDR3 DNA is TGTGCCAGCAGCCGACAAACGGACTACGAGCAGTACTTC. Its translation: CASSRQTDYEQYF. The V call is TRBV7-8, the J call TRBJ2-7; D call uncertain. Trimming took off 5 bases at V and 3 bases at J, with 11 bases between the two ends. This CDR3 spans 13 amino acids. Germline values: CDR1 SGHVS, CDR2 FQNEAQ.

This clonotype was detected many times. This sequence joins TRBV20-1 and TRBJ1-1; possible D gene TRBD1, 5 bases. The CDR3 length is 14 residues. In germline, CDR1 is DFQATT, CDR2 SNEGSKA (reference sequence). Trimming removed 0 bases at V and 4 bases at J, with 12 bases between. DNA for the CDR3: TGCAGTGCTAGAGACGCACAGGCGGCCACTGAAGCTTTCTTT. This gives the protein CSARDAQAATEAFF.

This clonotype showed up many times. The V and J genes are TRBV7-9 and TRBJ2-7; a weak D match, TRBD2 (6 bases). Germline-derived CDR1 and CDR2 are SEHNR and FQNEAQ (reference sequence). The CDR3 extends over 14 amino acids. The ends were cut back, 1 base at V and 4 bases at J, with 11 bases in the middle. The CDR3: CASSLVSGRYEQYF. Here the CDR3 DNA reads TGTGCCAGCAGCTTAGTTTCGGGGAGGTACGAGCAGTACTTC.

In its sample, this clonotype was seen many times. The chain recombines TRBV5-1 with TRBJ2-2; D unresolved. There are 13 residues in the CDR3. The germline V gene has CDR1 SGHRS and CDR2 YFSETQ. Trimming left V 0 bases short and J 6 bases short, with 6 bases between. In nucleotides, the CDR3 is TGCGCCAGCAGCTTGGGGCGAGCCGGGGAGCTGTTTTTT. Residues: CASSLGRAGELFF. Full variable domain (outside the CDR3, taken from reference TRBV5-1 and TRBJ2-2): KAGVTQTPRYLIKTRGQQVTLSCSPISGHRSVSWYQQTPGQGLQFLFEYFSETQRNKGNFPGRFSGRQFSNSRSEMNVSTLELGDSALYLCASSLGRAGELFFGEGSRLTVL.

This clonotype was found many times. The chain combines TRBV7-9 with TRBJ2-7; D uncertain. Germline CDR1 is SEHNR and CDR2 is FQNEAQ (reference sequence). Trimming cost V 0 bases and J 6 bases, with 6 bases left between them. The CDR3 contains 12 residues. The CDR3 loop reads CASSLARGEQYF. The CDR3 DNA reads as TGTGCCAGCAGCTTAGCGCGCGGCGAGCAGTACTTC.

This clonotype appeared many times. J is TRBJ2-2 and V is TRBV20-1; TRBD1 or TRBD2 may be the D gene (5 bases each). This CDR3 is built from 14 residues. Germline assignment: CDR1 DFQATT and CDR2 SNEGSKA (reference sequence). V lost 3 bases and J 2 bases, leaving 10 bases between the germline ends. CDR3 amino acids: CSARGDPNTGELFF. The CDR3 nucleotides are TGCAGTGCTAGGGGGGACCCAAACACCGGGGAGCTGTTTTTT.

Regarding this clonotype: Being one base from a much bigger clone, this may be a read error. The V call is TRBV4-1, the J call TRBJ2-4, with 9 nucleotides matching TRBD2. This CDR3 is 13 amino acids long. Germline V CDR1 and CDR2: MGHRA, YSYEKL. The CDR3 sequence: CASIQILAGIQYF. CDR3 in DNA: TGCGCCAGCATCCAAATACTAGCGGGCATTCAGTACTTC.

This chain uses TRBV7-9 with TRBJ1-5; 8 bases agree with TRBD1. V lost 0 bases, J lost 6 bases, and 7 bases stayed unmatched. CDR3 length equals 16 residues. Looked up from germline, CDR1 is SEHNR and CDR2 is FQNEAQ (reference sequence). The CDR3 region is CASSLADRAGGQPQHF. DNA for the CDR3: TGTGCCAGCAGCTTAGCGGACAGGGCAGGTGGTCAGCCCCAGCATTTT.